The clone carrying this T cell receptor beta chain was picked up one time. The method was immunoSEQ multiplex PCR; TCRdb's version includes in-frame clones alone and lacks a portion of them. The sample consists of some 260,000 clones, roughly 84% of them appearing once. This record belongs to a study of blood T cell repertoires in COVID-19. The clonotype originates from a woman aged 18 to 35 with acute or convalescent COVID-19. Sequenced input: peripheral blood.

CDR3 in amino acids: CASSTGAEQYF. The CDR3 DNA is TGTGCCAGTAGTACCGGTGCCGAGCAGTACTTC. The chain is built from TRBV19 and TRBJ2-7; D is uncertain. This CDR3 is 11 amino acids long. The ends were cut back, 4 bases at V and 6 bases at J, with 7 bases in the middle. Germline V gene data show CDR1 as LNHDA and CDR2 as SQIVND (reference sequence).